A selection of T cell receptor beta chains follows, all from one sample in a study of T cells expressing NK-cell markers. For each CDR3 protein, TCRdb gives one entry from its re-call of the 5' RACE reads, without DNA. This table lists 350,000 to 400,000 distinct CDR3 sequences. Material for sequencing was blood T cells: a sorted CD56 or NKG2C T cell subset, CD4+ or CD8+ T cells, or bulk PBMC T cells (not recorded which). Receptors were obtained from a woman in her forties or fifties in good health. Both conserved end residues are part of each CDR3. Each record gives: J gene, clone size, V gene, CDR3 protein. The size of a clone is reported for some rows only, either as once, few or many, or as a class for expanded clones.

>TRBJ2-1|.|TRBV4-1
CASSIQGVSYNEQFF
>TRBJ1-3|.|TRBV5-1
CASSLSRNAGNTIYF
>TRBJ1-1|.|TRBV12-3/TRBV12-4
CASSLKVRDAEAFF
>TRBJ2-1|.|TRBV12-3/TRBV12-4
CASSLWGKDEQFF
>TRBJ2-5|.|TRBV27
CASRWLAGSETQYF
>TRBJ2-1|.|TRBV28
CASSSTVDSHEQFF
>TRBJ2-1|.|TRBV11-1
CASSLLVAGVSFF
>TRBJ2-5|.|TRBV12-3/TRBV12-4
CASSPLAGGRRQETQYF
>TRBJ2-1|.|TRBV12-3/TRBV12-4
CASSFSQAGDNEQFF
>TRBJ2-3|.|TRBV14
CASSPSRGTYTDTQYF
>TRBJ2-1|.|TRBV7-2
CASSSRSRSGLNEQFF
>TRBJ1-6|.|TRBV12-3/TRBV12-4
CASSLGGGSGPLHF
>TRBJ2-7|.|TRBV4-2
CASSQEWAAGNSYEQYF
>TRBJ1-1|.|TRBV29-1
CSVAVGDRAGLRRMNTEAFF
>TRBJ2-1|.|TRBV6-6
CASRMDTDYNEQFF
>TRBJ1-1|.|TRBV5-1
CASSLLDNHEAFF
>TRBJ2-1|.|TRBV6-5
CASKKAPLANNEQFF
>TRBJ2-3|.|TRBV11-3
CASRGGPSGRNTDTQYF
>TRBJ2-5|.|TRBV20-1
CSAIRGQGFETQYF
>TRBJ2-6|.|TRBV12-3/TRBV12-4
CASSLAKRDYSGANVLTF
>TRBJ1-3|.|TRBV15
CATSRVGTSSGNTIYF
>TRBJ2-5|.|TRBV6-6
CASSYGQGTLQETQYF
>TRBJ2-7|.|TRBV7-9
CASSSYRGDEQYF
>TRBJ2-5|.|TRBV25-1
CASSAQGTGKETQYF
>TRBJ2-1|.|TRBV7-2
CASKGVARDEQFF
>TRBJ1-1|.|TRBV3-1
CASSRAGWGGAEAFF
>TRBJ2-5|.|TRBV20-1
CSARRGQAEETQYF
>TRBJ2-3|large|TRBV18
CASSLLNWGSGDTQYF
>TRBJ1-3|.|TRBV6-6
CASSYGGRIISGNTIYF
>TRBJ2-1|.|TRBV29-1
CSVARGGYNEQFF
>TRBJ2-1|.|TRBV6-2/TRBV6-3
CASRIGGVTYNEQFF
>TRBJ2-4|.|TRBV24-1
CAPRTGGAKNIQYF
>TRBJ2-1|.|TRBV5-6
CASRSTVLGLAENNEQFF
>TRBJ2-3|.|TRBV12-3/TRBV12-4
CASSLALGSGADTQYF
>TRBJ2-2|.|TRBV12-3/TRBV12-4
CASSPGFSSGMEEDTGELFF
>TRBJ2-3|.|TRBV7-9
CASRFLQLGTDTQYF
>TRBJ2-2|.|TRBV7-9
CASSPPGGSTGELFF